The 10 T cell receptor beta chains below were found in one sample sequenced in a study of radiotherapy plus CTLA-4 blockade in lung cancer. Assay: immunoSEQ multiplex PCR; the TCRdb copy retains only in-frame clones and omits some. The sample consists of fewer than 100,000 clones, 83% of them appearing once. This specimen was peripheral blood, taken from a patient treated with radiotherapy plus ipilimumab. Source of these receptors: a human donor with non-small cell lung cancer who had stable disease on radiotherapy plus ipilimumab.

This chain joins TRBV5-3 and TRBJ2-1, with no clear D. TRBV5-3 is known as an ORF, though its function is uncertain. V shed 2 bases and J shed 8 bases, with 5 bases lying between them. The CDR3 spans 11 residues. For the CDR3, the DNA is TGTGCCAGAAGCTTCGCGGATGAGCAGTTCTTC. It is translated as CARSFADEQFF.

The CDR3 reads CASSLLANTGELFF. CDR3 DNA: TGTGCCAGCAGCCTGTTAGCTAACACCGGGGAGCTGTTTTTT. The rearrangement uses TRBV5-5 and TRBJ2-2; D unresolved. Trimming took off 4 bases at V and 2 bases at J, with 9 bases between the two ends. CDR1 is SGHKS, CDR2 YYEKEE, per germline (reference sequence). There are 14 residues in the CDR3.

This clone was found a few times. The CDR3 reads CASSDQGTGSPLHF. CDR3 DNA sequence: TGTGCCAGCAGTGATCAGGGTACCGGTTCACCCCTCCACTTT. The V gene is TRBV6-4, the J gene TRBJ1-6, with D perhaps matching TRBD1 (5 bases). V was trimmed by 3 bases and J by 9 bases, leaving 12 bases between them. The length of the CDR3 is 14 residues. Germline values: CDR1 MRHNA, CDR2 SNTAGT.

This clone was seen more than once but under ten times. In DNA form, the CDR3 reads TGCGCCAGCCGGACAGGGGACTCCTACAATGAGCAGTTCTTC. Protein product: CASRTGDSYNEQFF. The chain couples TRBV5-1 to TRBJ2-1; 9 nucleotides agree with TRBD1. The CDR3 is 14 amino acids. Germline-derived CDR1 and CDR2 are SGHRS and YFSETQ. The V and J ends lost 7 bases and 0 bases, in that order; junction bases with no gene match: 2.

The genes are TRBV5-4 and TRBJ2-3, with D perhaps matching TRBD1 (5 bases). The germline V gene has CDR1 SGHNT and CDR2 YYREEE (reference sequence). Between the trimmed V and J ends, which lost 4 bases and 2 bases, there was a span of 14 bases. The CDR3 has 15 residues. CDR3 sequence reads: CASSPQGSLTDTQYF. The DNA for the CDR3 is TGTGCCAGCAGCCCGCAGGGCAGCCTCACAGATACGCAGTATTTT. Full variable domain (rest looked up from reference TRBV5-4 and TRBJ2-3): ETGVTQSPTHLIKTRGQQVTLRCSSQSGHNTVSWYQQALGQGPQFIFQYYREEENGRGNFPPRFSGLQFPNYSSELNVNALELDDSALYLCASSPQGSLTDTQYFGPGTRLTVL.

The chain carries TRBV7-9 and TRBJ2-1; a possible D gene is TRBD2 (6 bases). Per germline, CDR1 SEHNR and CDR2 FQNEAQ (reference sequence). The V end lost 0 bases, the J end lost 10 bases, and 7 bases lay between the germline ends. CDR3 length: 12 amino acids. The CDR3 protein is CASSLASGEQFF. The CDR3, as DNA: TGTGCCAGCAGCTTAGCTAGCGGCGAGCAGTTCTTC. Full variable domain (outside the CDR3, taken from reference TRBV7-9 and TRBJ2-1): DTGVSQNPRHKITKRGQNVTFRCDPISEHNRLYWYRQTLGQGPEFLTYFQNEAQLEKSRLLSDRFSAERPKGSFSTLEIQRTEQGDSAMYLCASSLASGEQFFGPGTRLTVL.

The rearrangement joins TRBV2 to TRBJ2-3, with 11 bases identical to TRBD1. V was clipped by 6 bases and J by 0 bases; unmatched bases: 8. The CDR3 length is 17 residues. CDR1 SNHLY and CDR2 FYNNEI come from the germline V gene. CDR3 in DNA: TGTGCCAGCAGGGGACAGGGGGTTGGGGCTAGCACAGATACGCAGTATTTT. Encoded protein: CASRGQGVGASTDTQYF.

This chain joins TRBV6-5 and TRBJ2-7; D unresolved. V dropped 3 bases and J dropped 4 bases, with 10 bases sitting between them. Per the germline V gene, CDR1 is MNHEY and CDR2 is SVGAGI. This CDR3 spans 13 amino acids. DNA of the CDR3: TGTGCCAGCAGTTATGGATACCTTTACGAGCAGTACTTC. Translating gives CASSYGYLYEQYF.

The genes are TRBV6-1 and TRBJ1-6; 11 positions agree with TRBD1. J lost 7 bases, V lost 6 bases, and 5 bases had no gene match. The CDR3 runs 15 residues. Germline V gene data show CDR1 as MNHNS and CDR2 as SASEGT. CDR3 in amino acids: CASRDRGRENSPLHF. CDR3 DNA: TGTGCCAGCAGGGACAGGGGGCGAGAGAATTCACCCCTCCACTTT.

J is TRBJ1-3 and V is TRBV29-1; TRBD1 agrees at 7 bases. Per the germline V gene, CDR1 is SQVTM and CDR2 is ANQGSEA. CDR3 length equals 20 residues. The V and J ends lost 4 bases and 0 bases, in that order; junction bases with no gene match: 21. DNA for the CDR3: TGCAGCGTTGGACCTCGACAGGGAGAGGTCGTCCCAGTCTCTGGAAACACCATATATTTT. This gives the protein CSVGPRQGEVVPVSGNTIYF.